This T cell receptor (beta chain) was retrieved from a study of blood T cell repertoires in COVID-19. Measured with immunoSEQ multiplex PCR; TCRdb has only the in-frame clones, and not every one. The table lists some 420,000 clones, 80% to 90% of them singletons. Participant-reported clinical history was the basis for cohort assignment. V was pared by 3 bases and J by 6 bases, with 7 bases of the junction left unmatched. The CDR3 has 14 amino acids. From germline, CDR1 is MNHEY and CDR2 SMNVEV (reference sequence). The chain combines TRBV27 with TRBJ2-7; the match to TRBD2 covers 8 bases. This clonotype originated in a man under 40 who had recovered from COVID-19. The sequenced sample consisted of PBMCs or T cells enriched from blood (not recorded which). This chain's CDR3 is CASSFTTSAGEQYF. The CDR3 nucleotides are TGTGCCAGCAGTTTCACGACTAGCGCGGGCGAGCAGTACTTC.